The T cell receptor (beta chain) described here comes from a study of cytotoxic CD8 clonotypes in ibrutinib-treated CLL. Overall study findings and caveats: Few clonotypes were public, and these shrank or held steady under treatment. T-cell clonality at baseline went above that of age-matched healthy donors and rose and fell with circulating CD8+ T-cell counts.

Generated by immunoSEQ multiplex PCR, the TCRdb table keeps only in-frame clones and is missing some. The data contain around 200,000 clones, approximately 75% of them seen just once; the ten biggest clones take up about an eighth. This clone was observed a handful of times. Antigen unknown. The CDR3 has 15 amino acids. The V end was cut by 3 bases, the J end by 7 bases, with 15 bases between. CDR1 and CDR2 (germline): MGHDK, SYGVNS. This receptor was obtained from a human donor with chronic lymphocytic leukemia. This specimen consisted of PBMCs, obtained after 12 months of ibrutinib treatment. This chain joins TRBV25-1 and TRBJ2-2; D perhaps matches TRBD1 (5 bases). CDR3 sequence reads: CASSDRTRTIGELFF. In DNA, the CDR3 is TGTGCCAGCAGTGACCGCACGAGGACAATCGGGGAGCTGTTTTTT.